This T cell receptor beta chain was captured in a study of shared clonotypes between healthy human individuals. The V gene end was trimmed by 5 bases and the J gene end by 5 bases; junction bases not matched to a gene: 5. CDR3 length: 14 residues. Germline V gives CDR1 SGHAT, CDR2 FQDESV (reference sequence). Some 30,000 T cell genomes, or approximately 190 ng DNA, went into the sorted-subset replicate PCRs. Produced via immunoSEQ multiplex PCR; TCRdb's table is partial and in-frame only. This sample has about 980,000 clones, with over 75% found just once. Points from the study as a whole: The study found about 5% of naive CD4 clonotypes shared across a few donors. Larger richness was generally estimated for naive than memory subsets.

Note on this clone: Its cognate antigen is unknown.

This chain joins TRBV11-1 and TRBJ1-3; 8 bases line up with TRBD1. The receptor's source is a man aged 18 to 29 in good health. The specimen was memory CD4+ T cells sorted from blood. Subset of the sample: CD45RA-negative fraction. DNA for the CDR3: TGTGCCAGCAGCCTCCGGACAGGGAGAAACACCATATATTTT. It specifies CASSLRTGRNTIYF.